What follows describes a single TCR beta chain. These data are taken from a study of blood T cell repertoires in COVID-19. Study-wide context: Material from acute and convalescent COVID-19 was sourced from the United States, Italy and Spain.

Seattle enrolled patients during active infection and tracked them longitudinally. Germline CDR1 and CDR2: MNHEY and SVGAGI. The trim removed 6 bases at V and 2 bases at J, leaving 1 base unmatched. The CDR3 has 13 residues. Only in-frame clones appear in the TCRdb table, and some are missing; sequencing was by immunoSEQ multiplex PCR. In the table there are about 170,000 clones, around 85% of which are singletons. The sequenced sample was peripheral blood. The chain couples TRBV6-5 to TRBJ2-7, with 10 bases identical to TRBD1. The TCR sequence derives from a man of 80 years or more with COVID-19, enrolled during active disease. This CDR3 reads CASRGTGAYEQYF. The CDR3 region has the DNA TGTGCCAGCAGGGGGACAGGGGCCTACGAGCAGTACTTC.